This T cell receptor beta chain was captured in a study of metastatic and nonmetastatic thyroid tumors. On the study more broadly: Repertoires from malignant and benign thyroid patients were compared across blood and tumor or nodule tissue.

Many counts were recorded for this clone. Its antigen is not identified. The same CDR3 also results from other DNA sequences found in this sample. No patient had received any treatment before thyroid surgery. As originally analysed: Variation in CDR3 across clinicopathological groups served as the basis for constructing a distant-metastasis classifier in papillary thyroid cancer. TCRdb re-called clones from the PCR reads using MiXCR. For this entry, the V and J calls and clone size follow TCRdb and not the study's own pipeline. The table includes 43,000 or so clones, under 25% detected once. Germline assignment: CDR1 SGHNT and CDR2 YYREEE (reference sequence). The CDR3 sequence is 17 residues long. Deletions cut 4 bases from V and 0 bases from J, with 14 bases between. General study points: TCR beta diversity was reportedly significantly higher in malignant thyroid tumors than benign nodules, in blood and tumor.

J is TRBJ1-6 and V is TRBV5-4, with D possibly being TRBD1 (5 bases). This clonotype was sampled from a male donor with papillary thyroid cancer or a benign thyroid nodule (not recorded which). Some clones in this sample may be carry-over from other donors' samples. The sequencing input was blood. DNA for the CDR3: TGTGCCAGCAGCCTTGGGGCGGCGAGCTCCTATAATTCACCCCTCCACTTT. Encoded protein: CASSLGAASSYNSPLHF.